This record concerns one T cell receptor beta chain sequence. Antigen: not known. TCRdb's copy holds only in-frame clones and misses some; the assay was immunoSEQ multiplex PCR. Among 330,000 or so clones listed, around 90% were seen once. The data derive from a study of Ad26.COV2.S vaccination and SARS-CoV-2 variants. Study-level background: Among those in the COV1001 Ad26.COV2.S trial arm was the donor. Study conclusions and caveats: People given the vaccine had a wider spike-specific TCR breadth than placebo recipients did. Placebo and vaccine recipients had non-spike TCR breadth that was similar.

Treatment noted: some 19 received Ad26.COV2.S at low or high dose, single or two shots; 5 received placebo; per-sample allocation not given. The study sampled participants on day 63 after the first vaccine or placebo injection. Expression of Wuhan-strain SARS-CoV-2 spike came from the Ad26 vector that formed the vaccine. The CDR3 is 15 amino acids. V was clipped by 6 bases and J by 6 bases, with 18 bases between them. CDR1 is MNHEY, CDR2 SMNVEV, per germline (reference sequence). This chain uses TRBV27 with TRBJ1-5; D possibly corresponds to TRBD1 (5 bases). The TCR sequence derives from a person aged 18-65 years who received the Ad26.COV2.S COVID-19 vaccine or a placebo. The specimen comprised peripheral blood, sampled in a trial of Ad26.COV2.S vaccine versus placebo. The CDR3 loop is CASSSGGIRSQPQHF. CDR3 DNA: TGTGCCAGCAGCTCCGGGGGAATCCGTAGTCAGCCCCAGCATTTT.